This is a list of T cell receptor beta chains from one sample in a study of blood T cell repertoires in COVID-19. Method: immunoSEQ multiplex PCR; TCRdb's copy keeps in-frame clones and lacks some. The sample has roughly 250,000 clones, approximately 91% seen once. The sample comprised PBMCs or T cells enriched from blood (not recorded which). All receptors derive from a woman in her forties with acute COVID-19. The CDR3 runs from the conserved cysteine through the conserved F or W.

j_gene	v_gene	CDR3aa
TRBJ1-6	TRBV7-2	CASSRTGYSPLHF
TRBJ1-2	TRBV23-1	CATDQGARRGYTF
TRBJ1-2	TRBV27	CASSLYVVYGTGVNYGYTF
TRBJ2-7	TRBV6-5	CASSSRDRGTYEQYF
TRBJ1-4	TRBV28	CASSLHYSGQFNEKLFF
TRBJ1-2	TRBV3-1/TRBV3-2	CASSHSYGYTF
TRBJ1-2	TRBV25-1	CASSERQGVVGGYTF
TRBJ2-1	TRBV7-9	CASRRSRTVDEQFF
TRBJ2-7	TRBV19	CASSREGPYEQYF
TRBJ2-1	TRBV28	CASSSTLWTVYNEQFF
TRBJ2-7	TRBV7-2	CASSPEGTRASWEQYF
TRBJ2-1	TRBV7-9	CASSPREGLEQFF
TRBJ2-4	TRBV6-1	CASSEGTGGAFSKNIQYF
TRBJ2-1	TRBV6-5	CASRPTSGSYNEQFF
TRBJ2-5	TRBV24-1	CATSDPGTGQETQYF
TRBJ1-1	TRBV3-1/TRBV3-2	CASSWGDTEAFF
TRBJ2-7	TRBV19	CASSIKLAGSYEQYF
TRBJ2-1	TRBV4-2	CASSPRTSLQDNEQFF
TRBJ2-1	TRBV9	CASSPTSTRHEQFF
TRBJ2-1	TRBV18	CASSPSRGVSSYNEQFF
TRBJ1-2	TRBV3-1/TRBV3-2	CASSQTVQGMLEGYTF
TRBJ1-4	TRBV5-6	CASSLVSTNEKLFF
TRBJ2-2	TRBV3-1/TRBV3-2	CASTVAGDAGELFF
TRBJ2-5	TRBV20-1	CSARYKETQYF
TRBJ2-5	TRBV1	CTSSQPSGTSGGMETQYF
TRBJ2-1	TRBV4-3	CASSQDILAGHNEQFF
TRBJ2-3	TRBV7-3	CASSLEGGGTDTQYF
TRBJ1-6	TRBV5-8	CASTLRPGNSPLHF
TRBJ2-2	TRBV18	CASSQGQNTGELFF
TRBJ2-1	TRBV7-2	CASSLSGSRNEQFF
TRBJ2-2	TRBV5-4	CASRFNSGRDTGELFF